This T cell receptor beta chain was sequenced in a study of CD8 T cells in ankylosing spondylitis. General observations from the study: Ankylosing spondylitis blood appeared to be characterized by a TCR beta motif of about eight highly homologous variants. Clones linked to disease were reported to show significant enrichment in matched ankylosing spondylitis synovial fluid.

This clonotype was detected ten times or more. Its specificity is unknown. Construction of TCR beta libraries was performed using quantitative 5'-RACE with molecular barcodes. TCRdb reanalysed the 5' RACE reads using MiXCR and keeps one entry per CDR3 protein. The data contain 200,000 to 300,000 distinct CDR3 sequences, roughly a quarter of them singletons. This receptor was taken from a male donor with ankylosing spondylitis or in good health (not recorded which). Material for sequencing was blood, either unsorted or a sorted T cell fraction (not recorded which).

The CDR3 coding sequence is TGTGCCAGCAGTGCCCGACAGGGAGCAGAGACCCAGTACTTC. Its protein is CASSARQGAETQYF. This chain joins TRBV6-1 and TRBJ2-5; TRBD1 agrees at 7 bases. CDR3 length: 14 residues. Trimming removed 4 bases from V and 4 bases from J; junction bases left unmatched: 6. Germline loops: CDR1 MNHNS, CDR2 SASEGT.